This T cell receptor (beta chain) was recorded in a study of shared clonotypes between healthy human individuals. An assay was performed, and its level was deep. Genomic DNA per cell subset filled all wells of several immunoSEQ plates. Clones were sequenced by immunoSEQ multiplex PCR, and TCRdb holds only the in-frame ones, with some missing. This table has some 2,000,000 clones, nearly 97% appearing once. Points on this clone: The antigen is not known.

Whole-study results and caveats: The sampled material consisted only of blood, and tissue repertoires are likely to differ.

Adults of Caucasian background living in Nashville, Tennessee made up all donors. The sample was naive CD4+ T cells sorted from blood. Subset indicated: CD45RA+ positively selected. This TCR came from a man between 18 and 29 years old in good health.

Here the CDR3 DNA reads TGTGCCAGCAGCTCATTCTCCCGGGCAGGGGGCAAGGCTAAGGGTAATTCACCCCTCCACTTT. The encoded protein is CASSSFSRAGGKAKGNSPLHF. The chain couples TRBV7-8 to TRBJ1-6; TRBD1 agrees at 8 bases. Per germline, CDR1 SGHVS and CDR2 FQNEAQ. The CDR3 sequence is 21 residues long. Trimming cost V 4 bases and J 6 bases; bases outside gene matches: 23.